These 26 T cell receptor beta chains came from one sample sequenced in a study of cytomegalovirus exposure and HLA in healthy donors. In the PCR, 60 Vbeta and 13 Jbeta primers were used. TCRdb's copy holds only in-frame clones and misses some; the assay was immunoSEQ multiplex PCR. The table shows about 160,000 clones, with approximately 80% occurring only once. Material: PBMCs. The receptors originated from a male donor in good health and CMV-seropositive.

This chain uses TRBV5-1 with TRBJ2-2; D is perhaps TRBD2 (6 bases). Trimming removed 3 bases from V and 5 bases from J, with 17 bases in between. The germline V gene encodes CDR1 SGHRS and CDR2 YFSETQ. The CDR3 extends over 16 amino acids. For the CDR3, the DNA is TGCGCCAGCAGCTGGACTCCGGGACTGGGGACCGGGGAGCTGTTTTTT. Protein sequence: CASSWTPGLGTGELFF.

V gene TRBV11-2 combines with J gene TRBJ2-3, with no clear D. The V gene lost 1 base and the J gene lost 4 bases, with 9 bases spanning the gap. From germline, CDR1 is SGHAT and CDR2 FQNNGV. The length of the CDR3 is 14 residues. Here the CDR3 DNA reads TGTGCCAGCAGCTTAGGAATAGTCCCAGATACGCAGTATTTT. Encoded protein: CASSLGIVPDTQYF.

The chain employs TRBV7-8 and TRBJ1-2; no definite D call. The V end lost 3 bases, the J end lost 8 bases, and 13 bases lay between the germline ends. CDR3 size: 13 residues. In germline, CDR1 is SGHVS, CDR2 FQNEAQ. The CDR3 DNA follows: TGTGCCAGCAGCTTCGACAAGGCGGGGGGCTACACCTTC. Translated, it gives CASSFDKAGGYTF.

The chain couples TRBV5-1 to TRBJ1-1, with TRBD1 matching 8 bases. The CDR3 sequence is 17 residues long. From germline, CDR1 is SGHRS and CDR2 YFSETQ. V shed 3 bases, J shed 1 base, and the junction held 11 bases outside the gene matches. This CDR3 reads CASSYGGTGPSNTEAFF. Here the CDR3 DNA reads TGCGCCAGCAGCTACGGGGGGACAGGACCCTCGAACACTGAAGCTTTCTTT.

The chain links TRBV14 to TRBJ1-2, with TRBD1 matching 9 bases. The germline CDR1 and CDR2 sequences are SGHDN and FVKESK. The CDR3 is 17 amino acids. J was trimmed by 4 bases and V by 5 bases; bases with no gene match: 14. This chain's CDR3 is CASSSGQGRGLRYGYTF. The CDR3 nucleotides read TGTGCCAGCAGCTCGGGACAGGGAAGGGGGCTTCGCTATGGCTACACCTTC.

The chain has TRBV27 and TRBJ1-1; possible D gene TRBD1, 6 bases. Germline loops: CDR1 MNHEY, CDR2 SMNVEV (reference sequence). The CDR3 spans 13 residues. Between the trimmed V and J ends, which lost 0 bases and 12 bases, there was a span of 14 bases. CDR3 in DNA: TGTGCCAGCAGTTTATCCTGGGCAGGGACAACTTTCTTT. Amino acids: CASSLSWAGTTFF.

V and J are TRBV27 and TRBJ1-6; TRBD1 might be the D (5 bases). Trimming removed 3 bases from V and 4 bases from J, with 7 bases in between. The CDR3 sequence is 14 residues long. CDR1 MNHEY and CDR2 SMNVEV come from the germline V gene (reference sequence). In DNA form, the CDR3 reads TGTGCCAGCAGTTTGGGACTATATAATTCACCCCTCCACTTT. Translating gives CASSLGLYNSPLHF.

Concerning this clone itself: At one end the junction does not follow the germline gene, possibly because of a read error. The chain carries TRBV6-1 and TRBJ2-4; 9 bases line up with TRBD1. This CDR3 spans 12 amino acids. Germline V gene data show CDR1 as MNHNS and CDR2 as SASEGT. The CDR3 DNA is TGTGCCAGCAGTGCCACCGGGACAGGGCCTATCTTC. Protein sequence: CASSATGTGPIF.

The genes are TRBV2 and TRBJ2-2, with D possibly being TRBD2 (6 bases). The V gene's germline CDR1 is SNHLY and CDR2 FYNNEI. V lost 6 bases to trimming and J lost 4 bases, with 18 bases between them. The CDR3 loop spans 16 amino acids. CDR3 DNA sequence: TGTGCCAGCAGGAGGAGGGGAATCATGGCCACCGGGGAGCTGTTTTTT. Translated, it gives CASRRRGIMATGELFF.

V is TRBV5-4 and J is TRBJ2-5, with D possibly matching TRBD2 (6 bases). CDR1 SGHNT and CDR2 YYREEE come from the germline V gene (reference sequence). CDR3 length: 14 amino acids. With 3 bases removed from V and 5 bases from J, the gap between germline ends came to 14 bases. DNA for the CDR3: TGTGCCAGCAGCTACGACAAAGGGAGGGAGACCCAGTACTTC. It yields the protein CASSYDKGRETQYF.

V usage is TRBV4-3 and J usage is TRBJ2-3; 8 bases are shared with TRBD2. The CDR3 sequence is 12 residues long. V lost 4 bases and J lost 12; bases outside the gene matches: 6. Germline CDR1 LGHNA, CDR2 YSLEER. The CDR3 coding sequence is TGCGCCAGCAGCCCCCCGGGAGGGAGTCAGTATTTT. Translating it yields CASSPPGGSQYF.

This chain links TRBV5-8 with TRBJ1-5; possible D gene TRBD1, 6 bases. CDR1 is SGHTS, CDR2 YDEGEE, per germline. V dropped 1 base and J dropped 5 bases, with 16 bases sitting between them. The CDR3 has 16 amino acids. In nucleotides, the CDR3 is TGTGCCAGCAGCTTGATATGGGACTACAGGGATCAGCCCCAGCATTTT. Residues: CASSLIWDYRDQPQHF.

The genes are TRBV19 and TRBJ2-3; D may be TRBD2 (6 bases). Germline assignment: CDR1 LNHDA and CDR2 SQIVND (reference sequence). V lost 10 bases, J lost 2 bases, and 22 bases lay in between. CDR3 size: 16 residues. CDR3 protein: CATQRGTPGHTDTQYF. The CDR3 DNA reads TGTGCCACCCAACGGGGGACCCCAGGTCACACAGATACGCAGTATTTT.

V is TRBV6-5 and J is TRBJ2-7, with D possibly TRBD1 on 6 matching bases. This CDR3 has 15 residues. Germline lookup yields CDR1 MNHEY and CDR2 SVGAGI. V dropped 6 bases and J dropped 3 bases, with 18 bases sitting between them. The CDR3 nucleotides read TGTGCCAGCAGAATGTGGACAGAGAACCTCTACGAGCAGTACTTC. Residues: CASRMWTENLYEQYF.

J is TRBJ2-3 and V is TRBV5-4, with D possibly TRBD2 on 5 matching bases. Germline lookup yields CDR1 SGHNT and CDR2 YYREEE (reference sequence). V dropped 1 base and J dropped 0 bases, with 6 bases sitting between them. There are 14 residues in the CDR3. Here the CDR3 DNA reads TGTGCCAGCAGCTTGAGCGGTAGCACAGATACGCAGTATTTT. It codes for CASSLSGSTDTQYF.

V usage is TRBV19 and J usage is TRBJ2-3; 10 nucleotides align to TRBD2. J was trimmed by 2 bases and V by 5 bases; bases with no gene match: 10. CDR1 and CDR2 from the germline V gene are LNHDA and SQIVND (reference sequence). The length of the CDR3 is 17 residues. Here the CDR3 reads CASSALTSGVLTDTQYF. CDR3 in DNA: TGTGCCAGTAGTGCCCTAACTAGCGGGGTACTCACAGATACGCAGTATTTT.

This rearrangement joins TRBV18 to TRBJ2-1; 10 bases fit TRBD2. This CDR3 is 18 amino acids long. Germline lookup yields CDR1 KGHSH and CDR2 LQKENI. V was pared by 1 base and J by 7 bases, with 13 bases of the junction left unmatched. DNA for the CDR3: TGTGCCAGCTCACCACTCCCTTTTTCGGCTAGCGGGGGAAATGAGCAGTTCTTC. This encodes CASSPLPFSASGGNEQFF.

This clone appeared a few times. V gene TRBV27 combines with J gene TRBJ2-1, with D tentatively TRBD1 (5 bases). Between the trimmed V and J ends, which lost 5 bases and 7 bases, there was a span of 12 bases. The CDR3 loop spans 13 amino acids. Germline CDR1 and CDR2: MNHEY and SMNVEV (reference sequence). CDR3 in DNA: TGTGCCAGCAGTAAGACAGTACGGAATGAGCAGTTCTTC. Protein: CASSKTVRNEQFF.

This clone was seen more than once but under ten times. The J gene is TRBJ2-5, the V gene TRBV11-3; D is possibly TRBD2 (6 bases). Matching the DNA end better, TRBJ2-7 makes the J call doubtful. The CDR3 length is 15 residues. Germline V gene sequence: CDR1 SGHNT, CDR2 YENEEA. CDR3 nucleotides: TGTGCCAGCAGCTTAGGGAGGGTTGCGTCCTACGAGCAGTACTTC. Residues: CASSLGRVASYEQYF.

The CDR3 DNA is TGTGCCAGCAGTTCCCACCCCATTACTAGCGGGAGCCACAATGAGCAGTTCTTC. Its protein product is CASSSHPITSGSHNEQFF. The chain joins TRBV27 to TRBJ2-1; 11 nucleotides line up with TRBD2. CDR3 size: 18 residues. Germline V gene data show CDR1 as MNHEY and CDR2 as SMNVEV (reference sequence). Germline trimming cut 4 bases from V and 5 bases from J; bases unmatched to any gene: 13.

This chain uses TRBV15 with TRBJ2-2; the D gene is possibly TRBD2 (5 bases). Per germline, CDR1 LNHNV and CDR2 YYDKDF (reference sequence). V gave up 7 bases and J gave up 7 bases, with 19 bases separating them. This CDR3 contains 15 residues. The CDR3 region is CATTLDSLTNGELFF. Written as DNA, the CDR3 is TGTGCCACCACCCTGGACTCCCTGACGAACGGGGAGCTGTTTTTT.

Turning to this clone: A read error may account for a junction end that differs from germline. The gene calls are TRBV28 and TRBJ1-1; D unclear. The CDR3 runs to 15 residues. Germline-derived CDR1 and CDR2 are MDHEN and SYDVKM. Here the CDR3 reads CASSFPGFMNTGAFF. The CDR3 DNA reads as TGTGCCAGCAGTTTCCCCGGGTTCATGAACACTGGAGCTTTCTTT.

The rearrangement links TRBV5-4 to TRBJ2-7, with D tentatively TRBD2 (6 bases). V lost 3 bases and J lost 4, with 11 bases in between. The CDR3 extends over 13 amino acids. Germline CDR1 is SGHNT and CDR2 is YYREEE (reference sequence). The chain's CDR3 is CASSSGLPYEQYF. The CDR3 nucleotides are TGTGCCAGCAGCTCGGGACTGCCGTACGAGCAGTACTTC.

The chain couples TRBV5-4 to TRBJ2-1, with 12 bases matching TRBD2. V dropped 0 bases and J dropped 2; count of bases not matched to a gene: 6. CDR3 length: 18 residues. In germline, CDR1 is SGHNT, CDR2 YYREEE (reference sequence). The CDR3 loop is CASSLGLAGGPAYNEQFF. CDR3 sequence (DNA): TGTGCCAGCAGCTTGGGCCTAGCGGGAGGGCCGGCCTACAATGAGCAGTTCTTC.

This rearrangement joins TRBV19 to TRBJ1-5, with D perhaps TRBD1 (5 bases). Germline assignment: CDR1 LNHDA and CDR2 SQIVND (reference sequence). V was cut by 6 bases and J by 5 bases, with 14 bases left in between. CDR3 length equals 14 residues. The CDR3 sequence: CASRGGTWDQPQHF. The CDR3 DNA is TGTGCCAGTAGGGGAGGGACTTGGGATCAGCCCCAGCATTTT.

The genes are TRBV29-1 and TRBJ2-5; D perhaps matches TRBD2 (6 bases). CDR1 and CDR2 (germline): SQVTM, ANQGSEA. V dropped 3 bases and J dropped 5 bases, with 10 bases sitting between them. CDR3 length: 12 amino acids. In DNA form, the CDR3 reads TGCAGCGTTGAGGGAGGCCTTGAGACCCAGTACTTC. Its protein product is CSVEGGLETQYF.